This T cell receptor (beta chain) was recovered during a study of blood T cell repertoires in COVID-19. Participants, about 18 to 90 years old, spanned some 23 US areas. Assay used: immunoSEQ multiplex PCR; TCRdb lists only in-frame clones, some missing. This sample has approximately 350,000 clones, with roughly four fifths found just once. The V end lost 2 bases, the J end lost 8 bases, and 12 bases lay between the germline ends. Germline CDR1 and CDR2: SNHLY and FYNNEI. The CDR3 extends over 14 amino acids. The chain uses TRBV2 and TRBJ1-4, with TRBD1 as a possible D gene (5 bases). Sequenced: PBMCs or T cells enriched from blood (not recorded which). This TCR was sampled from a woman aged 50 to 60 who had recovered from COVID-19. The CDR3 sequence is CASSEWGEIEKLFF. Written as DNA, the CDR3 is TGTGCCAGCAGTGAATGGGGGGAGATCGAAAAACTGTTTTTT. Filled out from reference TRBV2 and TRBJ1-4, the complete variable domain reads EPEVTQTPSHQVTQMGQEVILRCVPISNHLYFYWYRQILGQKVEFLVSFYNNEISEKSEIFDDQFSVERPDGSNFTLKIRSTKLEDSAMYFCASSEWGEIEKLFFGSGTQLSVL.